One sample yielded the 13 T cell receptor beta chains listed below, sequenced in a study of beta chain features in type 1 diabetes (dated by TCRdb to about 2018). The library was generated by the immunoSEQ multiplex PCR assay. The entire isolated RNA was reverse transcribed using the High Capacity cDNA Reverse Transcription Kit, and thus expressed TCRB transcripts were sequenced. TCRdb limited this immuneACCESS table to in-frame rearrangements with V and J called. A share of clones is missing; checked studies link under half to unresolved V genes, and the rest is unexplained. The sample data list around 160,000 clones, and around 51% of these were observed just once. Around 0.39% of the sample is in the top ten clones. Sequencing used Tregs from blood. The sample's cell subset or site label, in plain terms: regulatory CD4+ T cells. All receptors derive from a man between 18 and 35 years old in good health.

This chain connects TRBV5-6 to TRBJ1-2; 9 bases match TRBD1. Germline CDR1 SGHDT, CDR2 YYEEEE. The CDR3 length is 15 residues. The J segment lost 9 bases and the V segment lost 4 bases, leaving 13 bases of the junction unmatched. For the CDR3, the DNA is TGTGCCAGCAGCGGGACAGGGTTTTCTATGATGAGCTACACCTTC. Encoded protein: CASSGTGFSMMSYTF.

The sample holds a few counts of this clone. This rearrangement joins TRBV10-3 to TRBJ1-2, with TRBD1 matching over 7 bases. The germline gives CDR1 ENHRY, CDR2 SYGVKD. With 7 bases clipped from V and 13 bases from J, the junction kept 18 bases outside the gene matches. The CDR3 runs to 14 residues. Written as DNA, the CDR3 is TGTGCCATCATTGCGGCTTTGTCGACAGGGCTCGTCACCTTC. Protein product: CAIIAALSTGLVTF.

J is TRBJ2-1 and V is TRBV5-1, with D unclear. The CDR3 length is 14 residues. V was shortened by 0 bases and J by 4 bases, with 8 bases between the two germline ends. CDR1 and CDR2 (germline): SGHRS, YFSETQ. This CDR3 reads CASSLGSQYNEQFF. Written as DNA, the CDR3 is TGCGCCAGCAGCTTGGGATCCCAGTACAATGAGCAGTTCTTC.

This chain links TRBV5-1 with TRBJ1-3; D not resolved. The ends were cut back, 9 bases at V and 2 bases at J, with 12 bases in the middle. The CDR3 extends over 13 amino acids. Germline loops: CDR1 SGHRS, CDR2 YFSETQ. The CDR3 spells CATRAGAGNTIYF. For the CDR3, the DNA is TGCGCCACCAGAGCGGGAGCTGGAAACACCATATATTTT.

CDR3 sequence (DNA): TGTGCCATCAGCTTACAGGGGGCCGAAGAGACCCAGTACTTC. Translating it yields CAISLQGAEETQYF. This chain joins TRBV10-3 and TRBJ2-5; 9 bases align to TRBD1. This CDR3 contains 14 residues. Germline CDR1 and CDR2: ENHRY and SYGVKD. With V trimmed by 6 bases and J by 3 bases, 5 bases remained unmatched.

The rearrangement uses TRBV7-2 and TRBJ2-5; 8 nucleotides match TRBD2. J lost 9 bases, V lost 0 bases, and 6 bases had no gene match. Per germline, CDR1 SGHTA and CDR2 FQGNSA. CDR3 size: 14 residues. The CDR3 sequence is CASSLARARGAQYF. CDR3 DNA sequence: TGTGCCAGCAGCTTAGCGCGGGCGCGGGGGGCCCAGTACTTC.

The V gene is TRBV9, the J gene TRBJ1-1; D is possibly TRBD1 (6 bases). Germline assignment: CDR1 SGDLS and CDR2 YYNGEE. V was cut by 4 bases and J by 3 bases, with 13 bases left in between. This CDR3 is 14 amino acids long. In nucleotides, the CDR3 is TGTGCCAGCAGCCCCCGGTGGGGGCACACTGAAGCTTTCTTT. It is translated as CASSPRWGHTEAFF.

The chain employs TRBV25-1 and TRBJ1-5; D gene ambiguous. The V end lost 1 base, the J end lost 5 bases, and 9 bases lay between the germline ends. This CDR3 has 14 amino acids. The germline V gene has CDR1 MGHDK and CDR2 SYGVNS. The CDR3 is CASSESGLYQPQHF. The CDR3 DNA reads TGTGCCAGCAGTGAATCGGGGTTGTATCAGCCCCAGCATTTT.

V is TRBV10-3 and J is TRBJ1-1, with D possibly being TRBD1 (5 bases). This CDR3 has 15 amino acids. V was shortened by 7 bases and J by 1 base, with 16 bases between the two germline ends. Germline lookup yields CDR1 ENHRY and CDR2 SYGVKD. The CDR3: CAITPHGQGNTEAFF. The CDR3 coding sequence is TGTGCCATCACACCTCACGGGCAGGGGAACACTGAAGCTTTCTTT.

The CDR3 is CASSPRRTSGSSYEQYF. CDR3 in DNA: TGTGCCAGCAGCCCTCGACGGACTAGCGGGAGTTCCTACGAGCAGTACTTC. V usage is TRBV5-4 and J usage is TRBJ2-7; 13 bases align to TRBD2. CDR1 is SGHNT and CDR2 is YYREEE in the germline V gene (reference sequence). The trim removed 4 bases at V and 1 base at J, leaving 8 bases unmatched. The CDR3 contains 17 residues. The entire variable domain, with the rest obtained from reference TRBV5-4 and TRBJ2-7, is as follows: ETGVTQSPTHLIKTRGQQVTLRCSSQSGHNTVSWYQQALGQGPQFIFQYYREEENGRGNFPPRFSGLQFPNYSSELNVNALELDDSALYLCASSPRRTSGSSYEQYFGPGTRLTVT.

This clone came up a few times. The J gene is TRBJ1-1, the V gene TRBV5-1; TRBD1 matches 8 bases. CDR1 and CDR2 (germline): SGHRS, YFSETQ. Trimming cost V 3 bases and J 4 bases; bases outside gene matches: 11. The CDR3 contains 16 residues. The CDR3 DNA sequence: TGCGCCAGCAGCTGGAGACCGCAGGGGGCAGGCACTGAAGCTTTCTTT. This gives the protein CASSWRPQGAGTEAFF.

This CDR3 reads CASSFRAGEEYEQYF. CDR3 nucleotides: TGTGCCAGCAGTTTCAGAGCGGGAGAGGAGTACGAGCAGTACTTC. The chain is built from TRBV7-2 and TRBJ2-7, with 8 bases aligning to TRBD2. This CDR3 is built from 15 residues. Per the germline V gene, CDR1 is SGHTA and CDR2 is FQGNSA. Trimming took 6 bases from V and 4 from J; bases not matched to a gene: 11.

This chain uses TRBV13 with TRBJ1-2; D is perhaps TRBD1 (6 bases). In germline, CDR1 is PRHDT, CDR2 FYEKMQ (reference sequence). This CDR3 region has 14 residues. The V end lost 3 bases, the J end lost 6 bases, and 14 bases lay between the germline ends. The CDR3 loop is CASSLMGAGHGYTF. The CDR3, as DNA: TGTGCCAGCAGCTTGATGGGGGCAGGACATGGCTACACCTTC. Filled out from reference TRBV13 and TRBJ1-2, the complete variable domain reads AAGVIQSPRHLIKEKRETATLKCYPIPRHDTVYWYQQGPGQDPQFLISFYEKMQSDKGSIPDRFSAQQFSDYHSELNMSSLELGDSALYFCASSLMGAGHGYTFGSGTRLTVV.